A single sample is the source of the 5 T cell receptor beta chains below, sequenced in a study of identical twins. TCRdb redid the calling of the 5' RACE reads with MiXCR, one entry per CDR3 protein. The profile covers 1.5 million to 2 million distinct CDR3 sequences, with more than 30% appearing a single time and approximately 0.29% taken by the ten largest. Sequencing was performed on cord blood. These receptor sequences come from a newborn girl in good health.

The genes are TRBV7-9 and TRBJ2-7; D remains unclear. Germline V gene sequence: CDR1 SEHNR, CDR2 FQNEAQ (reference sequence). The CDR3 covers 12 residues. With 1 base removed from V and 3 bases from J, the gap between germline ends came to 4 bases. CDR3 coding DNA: TGTGCCAGCAGCTTAGTTAACTACGAGCAGTACTTC. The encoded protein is CASSLVNYEQYF.

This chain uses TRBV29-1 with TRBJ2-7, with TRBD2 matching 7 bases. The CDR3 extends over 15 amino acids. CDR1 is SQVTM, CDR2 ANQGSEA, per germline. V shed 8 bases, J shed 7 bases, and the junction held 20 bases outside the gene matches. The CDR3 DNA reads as TGCAGCTCTGGTAATCCTAGCGGACCAAGAAATGAGCAGTACTTC. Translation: CSSGNPSGPRNEQYF.

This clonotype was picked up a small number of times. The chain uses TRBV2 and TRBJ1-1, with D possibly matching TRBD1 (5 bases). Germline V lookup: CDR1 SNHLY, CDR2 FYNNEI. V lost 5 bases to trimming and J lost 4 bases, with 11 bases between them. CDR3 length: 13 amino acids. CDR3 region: CASSNQGFTEAFF. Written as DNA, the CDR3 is TGTGCCAGCAGTAATCAGGGCTTCACTGAAGCTTTCTTT.

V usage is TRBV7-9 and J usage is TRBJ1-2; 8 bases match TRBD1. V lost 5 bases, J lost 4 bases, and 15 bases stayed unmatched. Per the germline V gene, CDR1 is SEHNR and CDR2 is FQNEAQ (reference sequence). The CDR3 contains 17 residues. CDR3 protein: CASSRSNIRGQGYGYTF. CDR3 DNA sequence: TGTGCCAGCAGCCGGAGTAATATCAGGGGGCAAGGCTATGGCTACACCTTC.

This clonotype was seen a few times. The CDR3 bases are TGTGCCAGCTCACCACCGACTAGCGGCTACGAGCAGTACTTC. This sequence encodes CASSPPTSGYEQYF. This chain joins TRBV18 and TRBJ2-7; 9 positions match TRBD2. The CDR3 is made up of 14 amino acids. Germline V gives CDR1 KGHSH, CDR2 LQKENI. With V trimmed by 0 bases and J by 3 bases, 0 bases remained unmatched. Combining the CDR3 with reference TRBV18 and TRBJ2-7 gives the whole variable domain NAGVMQNPRHLVRRRGQEARLRCSPMKGHSHVYWYRQLPEEGLKFMVYLQKENIIDESGMPKERFSAEFPKEGPSILRIQQVVRGDSAAYFCASSPPTSGYEQYFGPGTRLTVT.